This T cell receptor beta chain derives from a study of OX40 agonist ivuxolimab in advanced cancers. This CDR3 region has 16 residues. With V trimmed by 6 bases and J by 2 bases, 10 bases remained unmatched. Germline CDR1 and CDR2: SNHLY and FYNNEI. Libraries were prepared by immunoSEQ multiplex PCR; TCRdb keeps only in-frame clonotypes and omits some of them. The sample has about 58,000 clones; about 86% are singletons. The gene calls are TRBV2 and TRBJ2-3, with TRBD2 matching 8 bases. The receptor's source is an adult with an advanced solid tumor such as melanoma, head and neck, liver or kidney cancer. The material was CD4+ or CD8+ T cells sorted from blood, obtained in a trial of the OX40 agonist ivuxolimab. CDR3 residues: CASSYGGGLNTDTQYF. Here the CDR3 DNA reads TGTGCCAGCAGCTACGGGGGGGGGCTGAACACAGATACGCAGTATTTT.